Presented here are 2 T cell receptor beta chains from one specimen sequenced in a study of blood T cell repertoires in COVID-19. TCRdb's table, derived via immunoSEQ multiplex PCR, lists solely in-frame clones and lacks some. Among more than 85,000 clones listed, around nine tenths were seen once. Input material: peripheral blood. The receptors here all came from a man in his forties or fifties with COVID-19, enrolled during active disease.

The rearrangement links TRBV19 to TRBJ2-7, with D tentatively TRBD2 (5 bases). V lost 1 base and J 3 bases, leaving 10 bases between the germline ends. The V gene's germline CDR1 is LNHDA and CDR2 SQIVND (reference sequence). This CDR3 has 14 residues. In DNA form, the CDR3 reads TGTGCCAGTAGTATAGGCGGGTCCGGCTACGAGCAGTACTTC. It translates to CASSIGGSGYEQYF.

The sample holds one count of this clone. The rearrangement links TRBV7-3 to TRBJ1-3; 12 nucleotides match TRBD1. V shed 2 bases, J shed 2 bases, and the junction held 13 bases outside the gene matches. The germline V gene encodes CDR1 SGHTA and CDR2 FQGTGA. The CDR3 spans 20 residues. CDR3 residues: CASSLAFGTGGIFAGNTIYF. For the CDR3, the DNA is TGTGCCAGCAGCTTAGCGTTCGGGACAGGGGGCATTTTTGCTGGAAACACCATATATTTT.